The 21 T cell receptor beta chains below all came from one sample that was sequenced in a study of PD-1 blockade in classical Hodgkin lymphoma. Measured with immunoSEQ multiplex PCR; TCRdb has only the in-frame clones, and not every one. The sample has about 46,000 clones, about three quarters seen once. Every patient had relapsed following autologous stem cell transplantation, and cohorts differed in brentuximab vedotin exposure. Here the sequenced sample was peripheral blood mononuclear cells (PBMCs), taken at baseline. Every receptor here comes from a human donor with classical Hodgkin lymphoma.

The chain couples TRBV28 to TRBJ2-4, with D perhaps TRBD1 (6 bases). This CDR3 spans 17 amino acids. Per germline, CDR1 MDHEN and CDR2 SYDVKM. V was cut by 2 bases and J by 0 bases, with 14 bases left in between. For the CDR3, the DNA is TGTGCCAGCAGTTTAGGGCGACAGGCAGTAGCCAAAAACATTCAGTACTTC. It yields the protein CASSLGRQAVAKNIQYF.

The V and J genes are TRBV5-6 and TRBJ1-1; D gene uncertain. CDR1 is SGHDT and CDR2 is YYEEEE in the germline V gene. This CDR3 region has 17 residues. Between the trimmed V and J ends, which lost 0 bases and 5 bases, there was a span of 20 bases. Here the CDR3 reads CASSLAGGGRLNTEAFF. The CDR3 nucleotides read TGTGCCAGCAGCTTGGCCGGAGGCGGCCGCCTTAATACTGAAGCTTTCTTT.

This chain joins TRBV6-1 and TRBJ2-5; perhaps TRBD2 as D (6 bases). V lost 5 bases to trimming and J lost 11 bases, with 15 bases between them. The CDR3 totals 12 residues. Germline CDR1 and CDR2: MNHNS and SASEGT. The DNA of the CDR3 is TGTGCCAGCAGTTTTGGAGGGGAAGAGCAGTACTTC. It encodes CASSFGGEEQYF.

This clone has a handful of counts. The CDR3 sequence: CASSEYGSMNTEAFF. The CDR3 bases are TGTGCCAGCAGTGAATACGGGTCCATGAACACTGAAGCTTTCTTT. The rearrangement uses TRBV6-1 and TRBJ1-1; no firm D call. The CDR3 totals 15 residues. Trimming took 2 bases from V and 0 from J, leaving 10 bases between them. CDR1 MNHNS and CDR2 SASEGT come from the germline V gene.

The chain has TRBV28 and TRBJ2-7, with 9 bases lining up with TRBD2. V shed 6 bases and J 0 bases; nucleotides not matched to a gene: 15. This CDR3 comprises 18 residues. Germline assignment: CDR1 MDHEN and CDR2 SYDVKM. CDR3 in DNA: TGTGCCAGCAGCGTCGGAGTAGCGGGGGTTCTTTACTCCTACGAGCAGTACTTC. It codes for CASSVGVAGVLYSYEQYF.

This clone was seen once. In nucleotides, the CDR3 is TGTGCCTGGAGTGGGGGGGTACCCTCTGGGGCCAACGTCCTGACTTTC. Residues: CAWSGGVPSGANVLTF. This chain uses TRBV30 with TRBJ2-6, with D tentatively TRBD2 (6 bases). V lost 1 base and J 0 bases, leaving 10 bases between the germline ends. From germline, CDR1 is GTSNPN and CDR2 SVGIG (reference sequence). CDR3 length: 16 amino acids.

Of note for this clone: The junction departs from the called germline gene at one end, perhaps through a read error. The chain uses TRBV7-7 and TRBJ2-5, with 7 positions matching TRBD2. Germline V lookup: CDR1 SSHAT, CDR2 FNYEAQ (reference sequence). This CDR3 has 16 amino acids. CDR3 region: CASSLGSGAGEKTQYF. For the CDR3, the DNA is TGTGCTAGCAGCTTAGGGTCTGGGGCGGGAGAGAAGACCCAGTACTTC.

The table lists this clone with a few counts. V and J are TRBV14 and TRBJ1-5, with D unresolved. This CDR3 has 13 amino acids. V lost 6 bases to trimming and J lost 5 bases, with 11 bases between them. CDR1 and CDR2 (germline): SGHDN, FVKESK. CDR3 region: CASRQPAHQPQHF. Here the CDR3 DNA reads TGTGCCAGCAGACAACCTGCCCATCAGCCCCAGCATTTT. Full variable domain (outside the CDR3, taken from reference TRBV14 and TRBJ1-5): EAGVTQFPSHSVIEKGQTVTLRCDPISGHDNLYWYRRVMGKEIKFLLHFVKESKQDESGMPNNRFLAERTGGTYSTLKVQPAELEDSGVYFCASRQPAHQPQHFGDGTRLSIL.

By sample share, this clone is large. For the CDR3, the DNA is TGTGCCAGCAGTTATGGGTGGGGAGCCTATGGCTACACCTTC. Protein: CASSYGWGAYGYTF. The chain carries TRBV5-4 and TRBJ1-2; D is ambiguous. Germline-derived CDR1 and CDR2 are SGHNT and YYREEE (reference sequence). Trimming left V 5 bases short and J 4 bases short, with 15 bases between. The CDR3 totals 14 residues.

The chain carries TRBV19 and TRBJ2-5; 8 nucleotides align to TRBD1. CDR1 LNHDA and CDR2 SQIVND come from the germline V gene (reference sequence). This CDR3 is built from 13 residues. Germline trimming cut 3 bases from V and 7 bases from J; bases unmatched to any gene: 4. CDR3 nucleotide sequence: TGTGCCAGTAGTATTGATGGGACAGGGACCCAGTACTTC. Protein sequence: CASSIDGTGTQYF. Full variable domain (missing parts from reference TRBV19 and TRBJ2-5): DGGITQSPKYLFRKEGQNVTLSCEQNLNHDAMYWYRQDPGQGLRLIYYSQIVNDFQKGDIAEGYSVSREKKESFPLTVTSAQKNPTAFYLCASSIDGTGTQYFGPGTRLLVL.

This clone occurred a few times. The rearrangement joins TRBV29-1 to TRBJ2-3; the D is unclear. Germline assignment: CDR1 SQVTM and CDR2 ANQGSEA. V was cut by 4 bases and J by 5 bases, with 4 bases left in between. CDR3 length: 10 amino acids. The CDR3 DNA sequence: TGCAGCGTTGTAGAAGATACGCAGTATTTT. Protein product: CSVVEDTQYF.

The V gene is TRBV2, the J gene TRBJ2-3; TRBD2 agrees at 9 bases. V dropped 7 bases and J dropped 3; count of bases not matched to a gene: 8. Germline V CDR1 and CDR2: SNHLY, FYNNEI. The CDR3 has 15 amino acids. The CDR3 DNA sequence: TGTGCCAGCATCTTAGATAGCGGGAGTACAGATACGCAGTATTTT. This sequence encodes CASILDSGSTDTQYF.

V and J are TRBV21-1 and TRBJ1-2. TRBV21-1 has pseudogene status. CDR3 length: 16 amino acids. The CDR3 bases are TGTGCCAGCAGCAAAGCCCGGGATATGAAGGACTATGGCTACACCTTC. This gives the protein CASSKARDMKDYGYTF.

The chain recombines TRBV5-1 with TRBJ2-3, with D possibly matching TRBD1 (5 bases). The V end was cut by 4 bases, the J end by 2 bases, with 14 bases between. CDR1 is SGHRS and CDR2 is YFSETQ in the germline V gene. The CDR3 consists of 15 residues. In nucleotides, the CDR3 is TGCGCCAGCAGCGCCCTGACAGCCTCCACAGATACGCAGTATTTT. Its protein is CASSALTASTDTQYF.

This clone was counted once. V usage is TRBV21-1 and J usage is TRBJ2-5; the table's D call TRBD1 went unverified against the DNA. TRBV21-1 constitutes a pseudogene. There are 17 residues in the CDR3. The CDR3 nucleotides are TGTGCCAGCAGCAAAAAACTCCGAGGGACAGCTCAAGAGACCCAGTACTTC. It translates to CASSKKLRGTAQETQYF.

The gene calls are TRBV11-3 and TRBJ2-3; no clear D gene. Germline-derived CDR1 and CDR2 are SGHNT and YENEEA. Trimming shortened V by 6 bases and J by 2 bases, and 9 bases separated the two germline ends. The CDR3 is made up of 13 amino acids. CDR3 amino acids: CASRGRLTDTQYF. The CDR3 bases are TGTGCCAGCAGAGGGCGGCTCACAGATACGCAGTATTTT.

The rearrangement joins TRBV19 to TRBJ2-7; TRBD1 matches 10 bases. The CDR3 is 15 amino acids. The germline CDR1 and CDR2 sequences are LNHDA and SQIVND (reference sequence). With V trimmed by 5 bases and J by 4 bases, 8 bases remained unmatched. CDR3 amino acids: CASSRPGQGIYEQYF. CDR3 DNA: TGTGCCAGTAGTCGCCCGGGACAGGGGATATACGAGCAGTACTTC.

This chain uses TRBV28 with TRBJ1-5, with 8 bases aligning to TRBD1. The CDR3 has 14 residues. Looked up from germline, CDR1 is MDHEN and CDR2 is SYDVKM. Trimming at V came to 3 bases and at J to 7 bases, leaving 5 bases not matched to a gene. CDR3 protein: CASSLSRGHQPQHF. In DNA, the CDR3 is TGTGCCAGCAGTTTGAGCAGGGGGCACCAGCCCCAGCATTTT.

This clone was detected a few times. The CDR3 DNA reads as TGTGCCAGCAGTTACAACACAGCTAACTATGGCTACACCTTC. It encodes CASSYNTANYGYTF. V and J are TRBV6-6 and TRBJ1-2; no reliable D call. Germline CDR1 is MNHNY and CDR2 is SVGAGI (reference sequence). Trimming pared 2 bases from V and 0 bases from J, leaving 7 bases between. This CDR3 contains 14 residues.

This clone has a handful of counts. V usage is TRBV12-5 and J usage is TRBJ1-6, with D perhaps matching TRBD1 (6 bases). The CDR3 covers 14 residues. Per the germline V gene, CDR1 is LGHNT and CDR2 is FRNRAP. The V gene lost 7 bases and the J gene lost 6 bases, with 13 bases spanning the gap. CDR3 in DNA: TGTGCTAGTGCCTCGACAGGCCCTAATTCACCCCTCCACTTT. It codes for CASASTGPNSPLHF.

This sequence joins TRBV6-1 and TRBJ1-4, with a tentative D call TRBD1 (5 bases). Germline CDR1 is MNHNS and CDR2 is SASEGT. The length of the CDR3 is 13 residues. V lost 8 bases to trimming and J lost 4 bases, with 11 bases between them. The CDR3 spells CASQPGLNEKLFF. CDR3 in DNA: TGTGCCAGCCAACCAGGGCTTAATGAAAAACTGTTTTTT.